This TCR beta chain was identified during a study of blood T cell repertoires in COVID-19. Study information: Donors in the United States, Italy and Spain gave samples during acute or convalescent COVID-19. Sources were T cells, B-cell-depleted T cells, or PBMCs; the material itself was cDNA or gDNA.

Sequencing was performed with immunoSEQ multiplex PCR; in TCRdb, only in-frame clones are kept and a portion is missing. The profile shows some 180,000 clones, more than 75% of them singletons. The CDR3 loop spans 17 amino acids. The V gene's germline CDR1 is KGHDR and CDR2 SFDVKD. The J segment lost 3 bases and the V segment lost 7 bases, leaving 6 bases of the junction unmatched. Sequencing was done on a sample of peripheral blood. This TCR derives from a woman in her 40s with COVID-19, enrolled during active disease. The chain joins TRBV24-1 to TRBJ2-6; 12 bases are shared with TRBD1. The CDR3 DNA sequence: TGTGCCACCAGCGACGGGACAGGGGGCGATGGGGCCAACGTCCTGACTTTC. Translated, it gives CATSDGTGGDGANVLTF.